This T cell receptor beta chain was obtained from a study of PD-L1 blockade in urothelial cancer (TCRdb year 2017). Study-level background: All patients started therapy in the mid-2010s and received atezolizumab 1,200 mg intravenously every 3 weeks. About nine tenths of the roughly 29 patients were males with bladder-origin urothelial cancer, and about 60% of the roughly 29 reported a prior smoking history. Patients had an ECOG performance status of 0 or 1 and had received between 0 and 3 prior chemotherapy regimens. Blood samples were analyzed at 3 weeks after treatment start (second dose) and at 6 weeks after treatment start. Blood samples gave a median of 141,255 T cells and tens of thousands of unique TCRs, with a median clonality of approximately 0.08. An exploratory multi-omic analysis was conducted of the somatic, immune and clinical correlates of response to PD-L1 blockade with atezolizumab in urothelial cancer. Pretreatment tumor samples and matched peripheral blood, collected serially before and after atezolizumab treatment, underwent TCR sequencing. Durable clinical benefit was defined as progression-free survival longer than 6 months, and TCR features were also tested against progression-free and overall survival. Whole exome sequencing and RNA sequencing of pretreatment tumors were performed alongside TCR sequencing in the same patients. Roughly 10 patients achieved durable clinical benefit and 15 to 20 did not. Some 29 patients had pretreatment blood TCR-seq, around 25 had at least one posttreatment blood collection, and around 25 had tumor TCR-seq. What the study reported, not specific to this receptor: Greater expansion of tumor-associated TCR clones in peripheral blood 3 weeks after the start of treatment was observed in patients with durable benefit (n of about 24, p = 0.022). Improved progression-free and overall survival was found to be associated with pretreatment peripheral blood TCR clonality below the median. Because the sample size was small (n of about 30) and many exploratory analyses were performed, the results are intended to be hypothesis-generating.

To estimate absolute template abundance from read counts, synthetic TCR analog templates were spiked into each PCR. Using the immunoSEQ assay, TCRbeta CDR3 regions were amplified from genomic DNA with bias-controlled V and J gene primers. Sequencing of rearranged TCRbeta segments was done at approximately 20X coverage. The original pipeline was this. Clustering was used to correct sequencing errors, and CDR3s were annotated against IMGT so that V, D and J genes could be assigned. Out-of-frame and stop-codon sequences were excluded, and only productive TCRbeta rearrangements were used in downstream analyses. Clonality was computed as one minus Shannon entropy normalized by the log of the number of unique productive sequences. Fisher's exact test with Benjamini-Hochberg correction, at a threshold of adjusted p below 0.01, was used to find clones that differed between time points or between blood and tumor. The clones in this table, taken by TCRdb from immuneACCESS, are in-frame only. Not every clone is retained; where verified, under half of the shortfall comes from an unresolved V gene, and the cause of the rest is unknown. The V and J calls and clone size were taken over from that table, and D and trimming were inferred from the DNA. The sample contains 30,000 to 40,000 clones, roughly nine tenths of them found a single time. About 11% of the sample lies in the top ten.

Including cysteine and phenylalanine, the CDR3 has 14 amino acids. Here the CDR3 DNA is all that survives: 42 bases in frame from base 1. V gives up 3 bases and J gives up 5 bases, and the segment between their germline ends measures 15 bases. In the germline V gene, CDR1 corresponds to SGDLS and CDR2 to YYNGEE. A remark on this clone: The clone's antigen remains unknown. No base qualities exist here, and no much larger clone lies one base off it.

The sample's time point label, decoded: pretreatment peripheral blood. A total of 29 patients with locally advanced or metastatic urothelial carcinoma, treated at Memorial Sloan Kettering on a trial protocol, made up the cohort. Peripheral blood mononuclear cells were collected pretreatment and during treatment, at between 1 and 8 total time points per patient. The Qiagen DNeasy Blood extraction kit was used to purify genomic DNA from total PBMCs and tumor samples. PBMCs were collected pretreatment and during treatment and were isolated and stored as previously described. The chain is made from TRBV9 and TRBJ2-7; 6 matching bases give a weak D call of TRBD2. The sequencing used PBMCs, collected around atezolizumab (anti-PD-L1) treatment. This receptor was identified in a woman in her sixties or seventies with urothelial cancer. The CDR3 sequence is CASSESGLPNEQYF. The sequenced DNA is TGTGCCAGCAGCGAATCGGGACTCCCCAACGAGCAGTACTTC. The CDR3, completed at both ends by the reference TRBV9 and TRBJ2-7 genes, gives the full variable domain DSGVTQTPKHLITATGQRVTLRCSPRSGDLSVYWYQQSLDQGLQFLIQYYNGEERAKGNILERFSAQQFPDLHSELNLSSLELGDSALYFCASSESGLPNEQYFGPGTRLTVT.